Sequencing of this TCR beta chain was carried out in a study of T-cell memory formation after mild COVID-19. TCRdb independently ran MiXCR on the 5' RACE reads; one entry per CDR3 protein. The data hold roughly 350,000 distinct CDR3 sequences, with 28% observed a single time. The CDR3 is made up of 13 amino acids. Deletions cut 2 bases from V and 6 bases from J, with 13 bases between. Looked up from germline, CDR1 is GTSNPN and CDR2 is SVGIG (reference sequence). J is TRBJ1-1 and V is TRBV30; unclear D gene. The sequenced sample was PBMCs or a T cell subset sorted from them (not recorded which). The receptor was isolated from an adult woman who had mild COVID-19 (a few samples of this study predate the infection). Cell type and time point are not known. CDR3 sequence (DNA): TGTGCCTGGAGTTTGGGTAGGGTTGCTGAAGCTTTCTTT. It encodes CAWSLGRVAEAFF.